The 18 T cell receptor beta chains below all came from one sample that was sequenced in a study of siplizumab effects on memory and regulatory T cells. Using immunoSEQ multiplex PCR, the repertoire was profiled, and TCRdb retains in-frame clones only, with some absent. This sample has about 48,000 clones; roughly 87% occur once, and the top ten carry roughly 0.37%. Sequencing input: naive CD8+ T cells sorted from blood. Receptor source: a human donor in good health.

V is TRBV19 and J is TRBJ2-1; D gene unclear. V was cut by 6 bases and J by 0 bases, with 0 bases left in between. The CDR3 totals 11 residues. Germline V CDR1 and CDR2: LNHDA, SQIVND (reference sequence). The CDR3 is CASSSYNEQFF. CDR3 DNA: TGTGCCAGTAGCTCCTACAATGAGCAGTTCTTC.

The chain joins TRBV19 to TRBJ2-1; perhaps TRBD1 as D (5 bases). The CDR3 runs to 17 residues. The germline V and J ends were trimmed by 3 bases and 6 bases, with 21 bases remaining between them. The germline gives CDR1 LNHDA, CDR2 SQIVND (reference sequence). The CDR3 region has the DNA TGTGCCAGTAGTATGGGGCCCCGAGCGACCCCCCCCAATGAGCAGTTCTTC. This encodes CASSMGPRATPPNEQFF. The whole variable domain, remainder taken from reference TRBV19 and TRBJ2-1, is DGGITQSPKYLFRKEGQNVTLSCEQNLNHDAMYWYRQDPGQGLRLIYYSQIVNDFQKGDIAEGYSVSREKKESFPLTVTSAQKNPTAFYLCASSMGPRATPPNEQFFGPGTRLTVL.

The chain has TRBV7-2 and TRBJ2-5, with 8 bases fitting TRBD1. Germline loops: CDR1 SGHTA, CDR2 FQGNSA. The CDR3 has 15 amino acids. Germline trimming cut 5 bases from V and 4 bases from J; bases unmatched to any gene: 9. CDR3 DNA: TGTGCCAGCAGCCCCGACAGGGGATCAGGAGAGACCCAGTACTTC. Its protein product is CASSPDRGSGETQYF.

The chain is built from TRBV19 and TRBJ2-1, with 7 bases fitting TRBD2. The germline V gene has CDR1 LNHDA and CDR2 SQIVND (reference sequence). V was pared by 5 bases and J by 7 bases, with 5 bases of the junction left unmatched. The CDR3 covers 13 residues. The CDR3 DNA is TGTGCCAGTAGTGATTGGGGGGGGAATGAGCAGTTCTTC. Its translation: CASSDWGGNEQFF.

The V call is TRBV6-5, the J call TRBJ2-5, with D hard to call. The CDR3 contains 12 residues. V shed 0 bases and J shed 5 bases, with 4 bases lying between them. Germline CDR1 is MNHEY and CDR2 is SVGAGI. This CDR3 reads CASSYSGETQYF. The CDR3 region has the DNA TGTGCCAGCAGTTACTCCGGTGAGACCCAGTACTTC.

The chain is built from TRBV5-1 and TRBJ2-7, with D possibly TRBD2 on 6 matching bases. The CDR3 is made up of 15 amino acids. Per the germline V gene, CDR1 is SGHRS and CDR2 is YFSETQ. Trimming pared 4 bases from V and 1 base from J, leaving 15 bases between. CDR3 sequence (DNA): TGCGCCAGCAGCCAGGAGGTAGCGGCTTCCTACGAGCAGTACTTC. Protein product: CASSQEVAASYEQYF. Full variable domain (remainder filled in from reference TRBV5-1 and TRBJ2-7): KAGVTQTPRYLIKTRGQQVTLSCSPISGHRSVSWYQQTPGQGLQFLFEYFSETQRNKGNFPGRFSGRQFSNSRSEMNVSTLELGDSALYLCASSQEVAASYEQYFGPGTRLTVT.

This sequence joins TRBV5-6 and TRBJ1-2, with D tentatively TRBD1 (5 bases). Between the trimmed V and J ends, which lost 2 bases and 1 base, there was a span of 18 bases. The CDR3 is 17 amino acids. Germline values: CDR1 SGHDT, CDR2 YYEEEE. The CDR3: CASSFGQGQVYNYGYTF. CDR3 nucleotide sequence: TGTGCCAGCAGCTTTGGGCAGGGCCAGGTTTATAACTATGGCTACACCTTC. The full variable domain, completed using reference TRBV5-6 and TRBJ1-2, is DAGVTQSPTHLIKTRGQQVTLRCSPKSGHDTVSWYQQALGQGPQFIFQYYEEEERQRGNFPDRFSGHQFPNYSSELNVNALLLGDSALYLCASSFGQGQVYNYGYTFGSGTRLTVV.

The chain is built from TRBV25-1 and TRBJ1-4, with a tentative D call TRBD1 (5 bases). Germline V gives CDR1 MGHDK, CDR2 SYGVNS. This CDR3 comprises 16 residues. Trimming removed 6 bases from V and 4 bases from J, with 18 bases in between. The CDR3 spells CASSGRVSALNEKLFF. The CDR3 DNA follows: TGTGCCAGCAGCGGCAGGGTTTCCGCCCTTAATGAAAAACTGTTTTTT.

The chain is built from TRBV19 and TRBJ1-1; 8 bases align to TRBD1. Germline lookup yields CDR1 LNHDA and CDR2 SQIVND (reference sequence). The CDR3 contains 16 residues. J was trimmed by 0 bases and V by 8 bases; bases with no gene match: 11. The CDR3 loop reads CASAMDREVLNTEAFF. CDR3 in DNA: TGTGCCAGTGCCATGGACAGGGAGGTATTGAACACTGAAGCTTTCTTT.

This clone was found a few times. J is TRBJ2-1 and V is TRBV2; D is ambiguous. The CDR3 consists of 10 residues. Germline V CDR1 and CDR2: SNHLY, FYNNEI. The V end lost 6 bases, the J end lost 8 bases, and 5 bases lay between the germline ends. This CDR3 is CASRLYEQFF. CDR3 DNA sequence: TGTGCCAGCAGGTTATATGAGCAGTTCTTC.

CDR3 sequence (DNA): TGTGCCAGCAGCCTTCTAGCGGGAGGGCCCAATGAGCAGTTCTTC. Encoded protein: CASSLLAGGPNEQFF. V is TRBV7-2 and J is TRBJ2-1; 12 bases match TRBD2. CDR1 and CDR2 (germline): SGHTA, FQGNSA. The CDR3 runs 15 residues. V lost 5 bases and J lost 6; bases outside the gene matches: 5. Together with reference TRBV7-2 and TRBJ2-1, the CDR3 gives the full variable domain: GAGVSQSPSNKVTEKGKDVELRCDPISGHTALYWYRQSLGQGLEFLIYFQGNSAPDKSGLPSDRFSAERTGGSVSTLTIQRTQQEDSAVYLCASSLLAGGPNEQFFGPGTRLTVL.

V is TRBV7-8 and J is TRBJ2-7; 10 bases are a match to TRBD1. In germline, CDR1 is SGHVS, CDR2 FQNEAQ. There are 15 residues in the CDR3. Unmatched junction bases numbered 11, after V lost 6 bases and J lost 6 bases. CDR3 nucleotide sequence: TGTGCCAGCAGTACCCCGGGGGACAGGGGCGTCGAGCAGTACTTC. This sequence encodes CASSTPGDRGVEQYF.

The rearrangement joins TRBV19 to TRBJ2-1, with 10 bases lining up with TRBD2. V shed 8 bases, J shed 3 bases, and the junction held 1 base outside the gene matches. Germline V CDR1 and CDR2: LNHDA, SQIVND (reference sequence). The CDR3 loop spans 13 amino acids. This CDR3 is CASGLADYNEQFF. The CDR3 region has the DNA TGTGCCAGTGGACTAGCGGACTACAATGAGCAGTTCTTC.

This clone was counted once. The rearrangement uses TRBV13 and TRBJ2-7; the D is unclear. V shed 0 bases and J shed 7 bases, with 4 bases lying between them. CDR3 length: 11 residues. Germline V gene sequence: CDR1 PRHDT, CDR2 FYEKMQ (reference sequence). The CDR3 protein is CASSLGGEQYF. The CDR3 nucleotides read TGTGCCAGCAGCTTAGGGGGGGAGCAGTACTTC.

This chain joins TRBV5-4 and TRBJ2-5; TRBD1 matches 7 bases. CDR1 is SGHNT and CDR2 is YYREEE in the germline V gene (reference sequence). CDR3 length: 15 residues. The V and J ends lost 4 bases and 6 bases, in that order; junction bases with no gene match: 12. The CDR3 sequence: CASSEGTDYGQTQYF. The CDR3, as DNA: TGTGCCAGCAGCGAGGGGACAGACTATGGCCAGACCCAGTACTTC. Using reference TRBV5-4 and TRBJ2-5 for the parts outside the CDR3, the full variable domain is ETGVTQSPTHLIKTRGQQVTLRCSSQSGHNTVSWYQQALGQGPQFIFQYYREEENGRGNFPPRFSGLQFPNYSSELNVNALELDDSALYLCASSEGTDYGQTQYFGPGTRLLVL.

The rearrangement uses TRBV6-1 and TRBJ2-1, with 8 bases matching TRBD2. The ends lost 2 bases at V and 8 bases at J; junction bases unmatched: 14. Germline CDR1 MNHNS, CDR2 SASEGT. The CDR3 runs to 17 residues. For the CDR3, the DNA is TGTGCCAGCAGTGAACATGGCGGGGGGCATAGCGACTATGAGCAGTTCTTC. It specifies CASSEHGGGHSDYEQFF.

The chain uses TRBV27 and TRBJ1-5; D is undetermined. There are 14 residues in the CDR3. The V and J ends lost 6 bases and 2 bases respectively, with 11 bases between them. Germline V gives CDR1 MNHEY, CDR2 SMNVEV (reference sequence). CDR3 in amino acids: CASRAGGGNQPQHF. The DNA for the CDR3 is TGTGCCAGCAGAGCTGGCGGGGGCAATCAGCCCCAGCATTTT.

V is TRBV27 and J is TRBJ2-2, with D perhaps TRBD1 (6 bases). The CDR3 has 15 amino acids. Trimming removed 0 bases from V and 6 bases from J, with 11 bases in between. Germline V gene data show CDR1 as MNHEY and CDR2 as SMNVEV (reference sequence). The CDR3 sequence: CASSLSDRLPGELFF. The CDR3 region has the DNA TGTGCCAGCAGTTTATCGGACAGATTACCCGGGGAGCTGTTTTTT.